The clone carrying this T cell receptor beta chain has a handful of counts. Its antigen is as yet unknown. The V gene's germline CDR1 is DFQATT and CDR2 SNEGSKA (reference sequence). The CDR3 loop spans 14 amino acids. V lost 3 bases to trimming and J lost 4 bases, with 13 bases between them. This sample was taken from a study of T-cell memory formation after mild COVID-19. Background on the study: TCR clustering was largely donor specific. General study results and limits: CD4/CD8 balance characterized clones contracting day 15 to 85, and CD4+ skew characterized later expanders. Specificity for SARS-CoV-2 was not confirmed among the second-wave clones peaking on day 37.

Constant-segment primers and 5'RACE yielded cDNA libraries for TCR alpha and TCR beta, each carrying sample barcodes and UMIs. TCRdb used MiXCR to reprocess the 5' RACE reads, holding one entry per CDR3 protein. Of 200,000 to 250,000 distinct CDR3 sequences detected, 9.5% appear once; the ten largest clones hold 3% to 4.5%. The specimen was PBMCs or a T cell subset sorted from them (not recorded which). The clonotype was recovered from a man younger than 35 who had mild COVID-19 (a few samples of this study predate the infection). Cell type and time point are not known. This chain uses TRBV20-1 with TRBJ1-5; D call uncertain. The CDR3 loop is CSASSGSVNQPQHF. As DNA, the CDR3 is TGCAGTGCTAGTTCGGGGTCTGTAAATCAGCCCCAGCATTTT.